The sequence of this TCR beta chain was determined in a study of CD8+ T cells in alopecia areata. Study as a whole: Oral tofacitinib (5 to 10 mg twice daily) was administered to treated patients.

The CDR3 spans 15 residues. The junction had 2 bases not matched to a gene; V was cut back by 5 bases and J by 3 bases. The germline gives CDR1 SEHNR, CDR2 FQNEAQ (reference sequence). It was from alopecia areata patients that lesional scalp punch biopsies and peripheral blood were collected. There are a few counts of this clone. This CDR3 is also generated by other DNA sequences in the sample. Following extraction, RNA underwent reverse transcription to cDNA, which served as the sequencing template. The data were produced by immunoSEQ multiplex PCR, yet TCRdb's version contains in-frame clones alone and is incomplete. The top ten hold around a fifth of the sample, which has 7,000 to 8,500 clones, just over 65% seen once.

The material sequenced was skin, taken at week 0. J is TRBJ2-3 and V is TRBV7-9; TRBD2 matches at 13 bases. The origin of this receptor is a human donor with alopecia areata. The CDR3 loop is CASSRTSGGTDTQYF. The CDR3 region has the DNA TGTGCCAGCAGCCGGACTAGCGGGGGAACAGATACGCAGTATTTT.